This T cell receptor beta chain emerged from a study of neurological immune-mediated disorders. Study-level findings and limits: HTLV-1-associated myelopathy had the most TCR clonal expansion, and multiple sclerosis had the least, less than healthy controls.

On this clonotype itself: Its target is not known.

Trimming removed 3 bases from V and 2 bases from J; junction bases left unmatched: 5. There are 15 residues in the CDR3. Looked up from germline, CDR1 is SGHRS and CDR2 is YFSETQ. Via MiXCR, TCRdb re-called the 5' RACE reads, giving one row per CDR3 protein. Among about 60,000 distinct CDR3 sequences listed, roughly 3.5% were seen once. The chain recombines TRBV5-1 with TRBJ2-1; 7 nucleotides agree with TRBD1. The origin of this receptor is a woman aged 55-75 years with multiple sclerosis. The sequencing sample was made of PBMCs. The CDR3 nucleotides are TGCGCCAGCAGCTACGGACAGGAAACCTACAATGAGCAGTTCTTC. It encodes CASSYGQETYNEQFF.